The present T cell receptor beta chain was sequenced within a study of patients and donors after allogeneic stem cell transplantation (TCRdb year 2020). As for this clonotype: Its antigen has not been determined. The sample holds no much larger clone one base away, and base qualities are not on file.

Libraries were constructed by RT-PCR. Instrument used: NextSeq 550. TCRdb took the public reads, trimmed them with fastp at Q25, ran MiXCR for clone calling and kept in-frame beta chains. CDR3 protein duplicates are merged, each entry listing the most common genes and DNA. The sample table shows over 350,000 distinct CDR3 sequences, and about a sixth are seen once. The ten largest clones represent about 7% of the sample. The CDR1 and CDR2 encoded by the germline V gene are SGDLS and YYNGEE. Trimming at the junction amounts to 2 bases on V and 7 bases on J, and the germline ends lie 13 bases apart. From the cysteine through the phenylalanine, the CDR3 covers 15 amino acids. CDR3 DNA only is kept here, 45 bases in frame from base 1.

This chain is built from TRBV9 and TRBJ1-6; TRBD1 could be the D gene, as 5 bases match. This receptor was taken from a human donor who was either an allogeneic HSCT recipient or a stem cell or donor lymphocyte infusion donor (not recorded which). It is not recorded whose cells these are; they may come from a transplant donor. Sequenced: blood, either unsorted or a sorted T cell fraction (not recorded which). The DNA reads TGTGCCAGCAGCGTCGGGGGAGCGGAGAATTCACCCCTCCACTTT. This codes for CASSVGGAENSPLHF. The variable domain in full, with residues beyond the CDR3 obtained from the reference TRBV9 and TRBJ1-6 genes, is DSGVTQTPKHLITATGQRVTLRCSPRSGDLSVYWYQQSLDQGLQFLIQYYNGEERAKGNILERFSAQQFPDLHSELNLSSLELGDSALYFCASSVGGAENSPLHFGNGTRLTVT.